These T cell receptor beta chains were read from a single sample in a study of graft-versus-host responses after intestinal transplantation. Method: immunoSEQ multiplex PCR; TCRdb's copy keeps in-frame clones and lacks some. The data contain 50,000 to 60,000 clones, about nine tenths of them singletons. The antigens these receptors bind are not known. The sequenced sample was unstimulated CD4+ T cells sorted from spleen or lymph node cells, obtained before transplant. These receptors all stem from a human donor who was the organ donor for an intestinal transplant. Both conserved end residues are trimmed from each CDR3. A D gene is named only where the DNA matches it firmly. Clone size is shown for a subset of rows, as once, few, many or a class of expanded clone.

ASSLSSTVIGAPLH	-	14	TRBV27	TRBJ1-6	-
ASSWSGTNTDTQY	TRBD2	13	TRBV5-4	TRBJ2-3	once
ASSLEVAWPQH	-	11	TRBV4-2	TRBJ1-5	-
ASSLAPSGYEQY	-	12	TRBV5-1	TRBJ2-7	-
ASSSWTSGGYTGELF	TRBD2	15	TRBV7-2	TRBJ2-2	-
ASSRGEGHSSYEQY	-	14	TRBV9	TRBJ2-7	-
ASSMGTGTYEQY	TRBD1	12	TRBV19	TRBJ2-7	-
SATGTSGALPYNEQF	TRBD2	15	TRBV29-1	TRBJ2-1	once
ASSQSRVGLAGDVGYNEQF	TRBD2	19	TRBV4-3	TRBJ2-1	-
ASSRGRGYGYT	-	11	TRBV6-5	TRBJ1-2	-
SVGSSGRTDTQY	TRBD2	12	TRBV29-1	TRBJ2-3	-
ASSNKWRSGNTIY	-	13	TRBV19	TRBJ1-3	-
ASSPQGATWETQY	TRBD1	13	TRBV28	TRBJ2-5	-
ASSPRFNGYT	-	10	TRBV7-2	TRBJ1-2	-
ASSLIRRQGVTYNEQF	TRBD1	16	TRBV7-8	TRBJ2-1	-
ASTIRGQGNEQF	TRBD1	12	TRBV28	TRBJ2-1	-
ASSVVGNTDTQY	-	12	TRBV9	TRBJ2-3	-
ASSLVAGTLSSYEQY	-	15	TRBV5-1	TRBJ2-7	-
ASRWGLNTEAF	-	11	TRBV6-1	TRBJ1-1	-
ASSHGGLLDEQF	-	12	TRBV4-1	TRBJ2-1	-
ASRLLGVYEQY	-	11	TRBV7-7	TRBJ2-7	-
ASSSDGGRSDTQY	TRBD2	13	TRBV11-3	TRBJ2-3	-
ASSPGLAGDNEQF	TRBD2	13	TRBV4-2	TRBJ2-1	-
ASSQEGWAEQY	-	11	TRBV4-3	TRBJ2-7	-
ASSQDQGVGYGYT	-	13	TRBV4-3	TRBJ1-2	-
ASRPNVNTEAF	-	11	TRBV21-1	TRBJ1-1	-
PPPSSHTGELF	-	11	TRBV30	TRBJ2-2	-
ASSLTGTGFYEQY	TRBD1	13	TRBV7-3	TRBJ2-7	-
ASSYSMRGADTQY	-	13	TRBV6-6	TRBJ2-3	-
ASSLEGGYNEQY	-	12	TRBV27	TRBJ2-7	-
ASSHRTGGSNEKLF	TRBD1	14	TRBV4-3	TRBJ1-4	-
ASSIDRDYGYT	-	11	TRBV19	TRBJ1-2	-